The 15 T cell receptor beta chains below all came from one sample that was sequenced in a study of untreated major depressive disorder. The antigens of these receptors remain unknown. Whole-study findings and limits: CD4+ T cells from depressed patients used TRBV05-01 (Vbeta 5.1) more often than controls.

The repertoire was sequenced with immunoSEQ multiplex PCR; TCRdb's copy has only in-frame clones and lacks some. The data contain more than 25,000 clones, 91% of them singletons. The material sequenced was CD4+ T cells from PBMCs. These receptors all stem from a woman in her thirties with major depressive disorder.

In DNA, the CDR3 is TGTGCCAGCAGCTTAGGGGCTGCGCAGTTCTTC. Translation gives CASSLGAAQFF. The rearrangement uses TRBV7-3 and TRBJ2-1, with a possible D match to TRBD1 (5 bases). Germline V gene lookup returns CDR1 SGHTA and CDR2 FQGTGA. V gave up 2 bases and J gave up 12 bases, with 8 bases separating them. This CDR3 has 11 residues.

The V call is TRBV7-8, the J call TRBJ2-2; the D is unclear. V was cut by 0 bases and J by 1 base, with 9 bases left in between. CDR3 length equals 16 residues. Looked up from germline, CDR1 is SGHVS and CDR2 is FQNEAQ. This chain's CDR3 is CASSLAFGQNTGELFF. CDR3 DNA sequence: TGTGCCAGCAGCTTAGCGTTCGGGCAGAACACCGGGGAGCTGTTTTTT.

To note about this clone: This CDR3 is also generated by other DNA sequences in the sample. The CDR3 spells CSARQGGNTEAFF. CDR3 nucleotides: TGCAGCGCCCGACAGGGGGGGAACACTGAAGCTTTCTTT. This chain joins TRBV29-1 and TRBJ1-1; 9 bases fit TRBD1. This CDR3 has 13 amino acids. V shed 7 bases, J shed 1 base, and the junction held 4 bases outside the gene matches. Germline loops: CDR1 SQVTM, CDR2 ANQGSEA.

The chain employs TRBV5-4 and TRBJ1-2; a weak D match, TRBD1 (5 bases). The ends were cut back, 3 bases at V and 6 bases at J, with 9 bases in the middle. This CDR3 is 12 amino acids long. CDR1 SGHNT and CDR2 YYREEE come from the germline V gene (reference sequence). The CDR3 nucleotides are TGTGCCAGCAGCTGGGACGGAGATGGCTACACCTTC. Amino acids: CASSWDGDGYTF.

The chain is built from TRBV5-4 and TRBJ1-1; D gene ambiguous. Per the germline V gene, CDR1 is SGHNT and CDR2 is YYREEE (reference sequence). V lost 5 bases and J lost 2, with 13 bases in between. This CDR3 is 14 amino acids long. As DNA, the CDR3 is TGTGCCAGCAGACAAGGGATGGAAAACACTGAAGCTTTCTTT. Protein: CASRQGMENTEAFF.

The chain has TRBV2 and TRBJ1-1; D remains unclear. V lost 6 bases to trimming and J lost 0 bases, with 14 bases between them. The CDR3 has 15 residues. Germline-derived CDR1 and CDR2 are SNHLY and FYNNEI. The CDR3 is CASREKQSMNTEAFF. The CDR3 coding sequence is TGTGCCAGCAGGGAAAAACAGAGCATGAACACTGAAGCTTTCTTT. Full variable domain (missing parts from reference TRBV2 and TRBJ1-1): EPEVTQTPSHQVTQMGQEVILRCVPISNHLYFYWYRQILGQKVEFLVSFYNNEISEKSEIFDDQFSVERPDGSNFTLKIRSTKLEDSAMYFCASREKQSMNTEAFFGQGTRLTVV.

The rearrangement joins TRBV6-5 to TRBJ2-5, with TRBD2 matching over 9 bases. V shed 4 bases, J shed 2 bases, and the junction held 8 bases outside the gene matches. The CDR3 consists of 16 residues. In germline, CDR1 is MNHEY, CDR2 SVGAGI. CDR3 DNA sequence: TGTGCCAGCAGTTGCGAAGCGGGAGGTTCGCAAGAGACCCAGTACTTC. Translated, it gives CASSCEAGGSQETQYF.

The rearrangement joins TRBV28 to TRBJ2-5; D gene unclear. The ends were cut back, 4 bases at V and 1 base at J, with 10 bases in the middle. The CDR3 has 14 residues. Germline CDR1 reads MDHEN; CDR2 reads SYDVKM. This CDR3 reads CASSWALGQETQYF. As DNA, the CDR3 is TGTGCCAGCAGTTGGGCCCTGGGCCAAGAGACCCAGTACTTC.

V is TRBV7-9 and J is TRBJ1-4; 8 positions match TRBD1. In germline, CDR1 is SEHNR, CDR2 FQNEAQ (reference sequence). The trim removed 3 bases at V and 10 bases at J, leaving 4 bases unmatched. This CDR3 is built from 13 residues. The CDR3 DNA follows: TGTGCCAGCAGCTTCGCAGGGGGCCCAAAACTGTTTTTT. Its protein product is CASSFAGGPKLFF.

V and J are TRBV18 and TRBJ2-5, with D uncertain. Germline V gene data show CDR1 as KGHSH and CDR2 as LQKENI. The CDR3 runs to 13 residues. The V end was cut by 2 bases, the J end by 2 bases, with 6 bases between. The CDR3 loop reads CASSPRRQETQYF. CDR3 sequence (DNA): TGTGCCAGCTCACCAAGACGGCAAGAGACCCAGTACTTC.

The chain is built from TRBV2 and TRBJ1-1, with 7 bases that match TRBD1. The V and J ends lost 5 bases and 7 bases, in that order; junction bases with no gene match: 4. Per germline, CDR1 SNHLY and CDR2 FYNNEI. This CDR3 comprises 12 residues. The CDR3 bases are TGTGCCAGCAGTCCACAGGGGTATGAAGCTTTCTTT. As protein: CASSPQGYEAFF.

V gene TRBV7-2 combines with J gene TRBJ1-5; D is unresolved. Germline V gene lookup returns CDR1 SGHTA and CDR2 FQGNSA. The CDR3 consists of 13 residues. With 5 bases removed from V and 7 bases from J, the gap between germline ends came to 12 bases. The CDR3, as DNA: TGTGCCAGCAGCCTAAGGTTCTCGCAGCCCCAGCATTTT. Amino acids: CASSLRFSQPQHF.

The J gene is TRBJ2-5, the V gene TRBV2; the match to TRBD1 covers 7 bases. This CDR3 is built from 15 residues. Unmatched junction bases numbered 11, after V lost 5 bases and J lost 5 bases. CDR1 and CDR2 (germline): SNHLY, FYNNEI. CDR3 coding DNA: TGTGCCAGCAGTCCCCTGACAGGGCAAATTGAGACCCAGTACTTC. Its protein product is CASSPLTGQIETQYF.

This clone was seen a single time. The J gene is TRBJ1-2, the V gene TRBV29-1, with D tentatively TRBD1 (5 bases). The CDR3 is made up of 13 amino acids. Trimming cost V 4 bases and J 4 bases, with 13 bases left between them. Per the germline V gene, CDR1 is SQVTM and CDR2 is ANQGSEA. CDR3 DNA: TGCAGCGTTGTAGAGTCGACAGCCTATGGCTACACCTTC. Translation gives CSVVESTAYGYTF.

In DNA form, the CDR3 reads TGCGCCAGCAGCCAAACCGGGACAGGTCTTTGGTATGGCTACACCTTC. Its translation: CASSQTGTGLWYGYTF. This chain joins TRBV4-3 and TRBJ1-2; 8 bases are shared with TRBD1. With 2 bases clipped from V and 5 bases from J, the junction kept 10 bases outside the gene matches. This CDR3 region has 16 residues. The germline V gene has CDR1 LGHNA and CDR2 YSLEER.